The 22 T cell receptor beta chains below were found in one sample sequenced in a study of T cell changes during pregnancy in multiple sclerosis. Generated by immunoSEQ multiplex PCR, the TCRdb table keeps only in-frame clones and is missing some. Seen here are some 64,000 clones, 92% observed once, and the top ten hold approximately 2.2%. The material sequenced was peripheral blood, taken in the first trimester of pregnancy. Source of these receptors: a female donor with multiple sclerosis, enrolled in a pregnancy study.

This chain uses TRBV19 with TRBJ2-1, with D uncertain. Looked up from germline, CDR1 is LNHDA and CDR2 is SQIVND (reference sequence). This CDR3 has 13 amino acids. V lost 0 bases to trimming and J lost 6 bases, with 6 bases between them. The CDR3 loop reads CASSIDNFNEQFF. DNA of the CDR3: TGTGCCAGTAGTATAGATAATTTCAATGAGCAGTTCTTC. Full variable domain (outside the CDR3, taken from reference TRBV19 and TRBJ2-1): DGGITQSPKYLFRKEGQNVTLSCEQNLNHDAMYWYRQDPGQGLRLIYYSQIVNDFQKGDIAEGYSVSREKKESFPLTVTSAQKNPTAFYLCASSIDNFNEQFFGPGTRLTVL.

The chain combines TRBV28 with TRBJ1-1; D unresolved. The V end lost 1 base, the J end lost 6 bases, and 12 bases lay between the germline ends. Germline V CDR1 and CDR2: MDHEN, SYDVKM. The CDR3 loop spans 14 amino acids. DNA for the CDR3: TGTGCCAGCAGTTTATCTGGGGAGACGGCTGAAGCTTTCTTT. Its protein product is CASSLSGETAEAFF.

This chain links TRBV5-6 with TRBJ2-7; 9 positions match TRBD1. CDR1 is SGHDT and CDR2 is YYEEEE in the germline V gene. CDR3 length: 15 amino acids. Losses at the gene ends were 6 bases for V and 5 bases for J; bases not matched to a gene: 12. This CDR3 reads CASNPFRDRDNEQYF. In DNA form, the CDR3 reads TGTGCCAGCAACCCTTTTAGGGACAGGGACAACGAGCAGTACTTC.

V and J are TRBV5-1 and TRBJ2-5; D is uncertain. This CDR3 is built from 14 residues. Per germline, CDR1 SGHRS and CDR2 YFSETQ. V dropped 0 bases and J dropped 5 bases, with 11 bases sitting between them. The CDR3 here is CASSLEFGLETQYF. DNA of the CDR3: TGCGCCAGCAGCTTGGAATTTGGGCTGGAGACCCAGTACTTC.

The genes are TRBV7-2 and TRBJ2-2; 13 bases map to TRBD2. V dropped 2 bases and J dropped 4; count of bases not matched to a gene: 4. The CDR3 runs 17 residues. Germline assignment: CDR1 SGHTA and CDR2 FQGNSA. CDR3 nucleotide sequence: TGTGCCAGCAGCTTAAGCGGGACTAGCGGGACCACCGGGGAGCTGTTTTTT. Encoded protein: CASSLSGTSGTTGELFF.

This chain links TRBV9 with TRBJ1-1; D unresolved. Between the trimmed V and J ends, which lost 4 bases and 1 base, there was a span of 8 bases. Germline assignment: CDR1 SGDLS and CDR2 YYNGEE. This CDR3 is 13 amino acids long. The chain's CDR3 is CASSTNGNTEAFF. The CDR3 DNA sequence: TGTGCCAGCAGCACCAACGGGAACACTGAAGCTTTCTTT.

The DNA for the CDR3 is TGTGCCAGCAGTAAGACAGGGGGCGGTTATACGCAGTATTTT. Translation: CASSKTGGGYTQYF. V gene TRBV6-5 combines with J gene TRBJ2-3; TRBD1 aligns across 10 bases. With 5 bases clipped from V and 7 bases from J, the junction kept 6 bases outside the gene matches. The CDR3 consists of 14 residues. Germline assignment: CDR1 MNHEY and CDR2 SVGAGI.

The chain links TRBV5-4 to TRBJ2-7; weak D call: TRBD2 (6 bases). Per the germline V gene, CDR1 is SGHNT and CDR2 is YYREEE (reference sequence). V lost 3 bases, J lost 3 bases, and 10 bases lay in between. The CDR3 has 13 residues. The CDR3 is CASSWGVGYEQYF. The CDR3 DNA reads TGTGCCAGCAGCTGGGGGGTCGGCTACGAGCAGTACTTC. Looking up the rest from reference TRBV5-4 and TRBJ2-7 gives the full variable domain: ETGVTQSPTHLIKTRGQQVTLRCSSQSGHNTVSWYQQALGQGPQFIFQYYREEENGRGNFPPRFSGLQFPNYSSELNVNALELDDSALYLCASSWGVGYEQYFGPGTRLTVT.

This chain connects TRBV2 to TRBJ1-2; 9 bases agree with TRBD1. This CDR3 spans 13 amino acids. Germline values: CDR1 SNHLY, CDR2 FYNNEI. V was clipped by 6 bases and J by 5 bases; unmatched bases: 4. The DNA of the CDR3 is TGTGCCAGCAGACAGGGGGCAAGTTATGGCTACACCTTC. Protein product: CASRQGASYGYTF.

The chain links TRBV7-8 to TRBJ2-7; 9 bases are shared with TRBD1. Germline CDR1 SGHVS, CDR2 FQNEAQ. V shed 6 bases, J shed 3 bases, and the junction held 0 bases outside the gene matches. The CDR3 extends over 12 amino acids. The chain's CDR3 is CASRGQGYEQYF. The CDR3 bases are TGTGCCAGCAGGGGACAGGGCTACGAGCAGTACTTC. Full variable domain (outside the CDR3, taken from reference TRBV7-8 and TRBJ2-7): GAGVSQSPRYKVAKRGQDVALRCDPISGHVSLFWYQQALGQGPEFLTYFQNEAQLDKSGLPSDRFFAERPEGSVSTLKIQRTQQEDSAVYLCASRGQGYEQYFGPGTRLTVT.

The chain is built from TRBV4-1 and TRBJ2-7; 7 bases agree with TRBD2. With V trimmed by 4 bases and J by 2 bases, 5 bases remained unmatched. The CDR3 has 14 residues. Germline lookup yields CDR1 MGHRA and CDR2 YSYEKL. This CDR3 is CASSLASGPYEQYF. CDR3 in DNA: TGCGCCAGCAGCCTCGCTAGCGGACCCTACGAGCAGTACTTC.

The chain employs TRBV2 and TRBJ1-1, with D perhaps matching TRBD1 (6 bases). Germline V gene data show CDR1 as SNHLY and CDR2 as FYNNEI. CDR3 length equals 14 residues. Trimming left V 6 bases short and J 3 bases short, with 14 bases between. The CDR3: CASSIRPGDTEAFF. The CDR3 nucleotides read TGTGCCAGCAGCATCAGGCCAGGGGACACTGAAGCTTTCTTT.

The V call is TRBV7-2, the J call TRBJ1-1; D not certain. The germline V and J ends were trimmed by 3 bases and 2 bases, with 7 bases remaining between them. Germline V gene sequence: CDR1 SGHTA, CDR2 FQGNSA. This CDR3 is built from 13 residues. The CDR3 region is CASSFNRNTEAFF. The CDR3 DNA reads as TGTGCCAGCAGCTTTAACAGAAACACTGAAGCTTTCTTT.

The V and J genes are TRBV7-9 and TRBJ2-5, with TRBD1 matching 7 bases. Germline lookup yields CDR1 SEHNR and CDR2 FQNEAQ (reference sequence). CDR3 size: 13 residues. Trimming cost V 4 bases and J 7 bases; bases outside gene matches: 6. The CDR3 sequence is CASSYKGGATQYF. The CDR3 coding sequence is TGTGCCAGCAGCTACAAAGGGGGCGCGACCCAGTACTTC.

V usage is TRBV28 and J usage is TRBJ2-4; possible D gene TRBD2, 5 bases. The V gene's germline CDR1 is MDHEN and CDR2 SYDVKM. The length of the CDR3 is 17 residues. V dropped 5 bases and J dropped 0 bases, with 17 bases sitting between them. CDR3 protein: CASSDGVLVLAKNIQYF. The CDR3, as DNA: TGTGCCAGCAGTGACGGGGTCCTTGTCCTAGCCAAAAACATTCAGTACTTC.

This CDR3 reads CASSFRKSSYNEQFF. CDR3 in DNA: TGTGCCAGTAGTTTTAGAAAAAGCTCCTACAATGAGCAGTTCTTC. This sequence joins TRBV19 and TRBJ2-1, with no clear D. The germline V gene encodes CDR1 LNHDA and CDR2 SQIVND (reference sequence). V gave up 5 bases and J gave up 0 bases, with 11 bases separating them. The CDR3 has 15 residues.

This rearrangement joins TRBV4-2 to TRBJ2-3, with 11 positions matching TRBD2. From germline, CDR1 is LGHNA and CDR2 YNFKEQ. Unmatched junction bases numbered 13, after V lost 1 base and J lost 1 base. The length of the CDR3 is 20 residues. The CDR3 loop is CASSQGPASGRFLGTDTQYF. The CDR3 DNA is TGTGCCAGCAGCCAAGGCCCCGCTAGCGGGAGGTTTTTGGGCACAGATACGCAGTATTTT.

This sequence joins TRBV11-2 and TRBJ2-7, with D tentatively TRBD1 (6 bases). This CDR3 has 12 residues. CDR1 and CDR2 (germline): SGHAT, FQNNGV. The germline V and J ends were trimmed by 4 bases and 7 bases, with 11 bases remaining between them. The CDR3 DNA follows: TGTGCCAGCAGCTCAAAAAGGGGGGAGCAGTACTTC. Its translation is CASSSKRGEQYF.

CDR3 protein: CASSLKTRDRGRDTQYF. DNA for the CDR3: TGTGCCAGCAGTTTAAAGACCCGGGACAGGGGGAGAGATACGCAGTATTTT. The V call is TRBV27, the J call TRBJ2-3; 11 nucleotides match TRBD1. The V segment lost 2 bases and the J segment 5 bases; nucleotides outside the gene matches: 9. The CDR3 runs to 17 residues. The V gene's germline CDR1 is MNHEY and CDR2 SMNVEV (reference sequence).

The CDR3 spells CAISESSPELADTQYF. The CDR3 bases are TGTGCCATCAGTGAGAGTAGCCCCGAGCTTGCAGATACGCAGTATTTT. The rearrangement links TRBV10-3 to TRBJ2-3; D gene unclear. Germline loops: CDR1 ENHRY, CDR2 SYGVKD. Trimming pared 2 bases from V and 4 bases from J, leaving 16 bases between. This CDR3 spans 16 amino acids.

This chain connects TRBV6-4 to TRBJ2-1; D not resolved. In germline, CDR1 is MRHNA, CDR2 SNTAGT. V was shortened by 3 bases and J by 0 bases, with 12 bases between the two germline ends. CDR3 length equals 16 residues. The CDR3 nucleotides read TGTGCCAGCAGTGAAGTCCTAGGAAGCTCCTACAATGAGCAGTTCTTC. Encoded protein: CASSEVLGSSYNEQFF.

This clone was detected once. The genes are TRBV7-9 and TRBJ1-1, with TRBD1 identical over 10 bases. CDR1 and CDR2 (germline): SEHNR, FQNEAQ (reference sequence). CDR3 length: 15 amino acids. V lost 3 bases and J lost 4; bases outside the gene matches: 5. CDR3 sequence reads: CASSLETGGITEAFF. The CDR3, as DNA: TGTGCCAGCAGCTTGGAGACAGGGGGCATCACTGAAGCTTTCTTT.